These 21 T cell receptor beta chains were all obtained from the same sample, sequenced in a study of blood T cells in healthy people across ages. Primed by a sample-barcoded 5' primer and a J-beta primer mix, a second PCR proceeded for roughly 7 to 12 cycles. MiXCR, applied by TCRdb to the 5' RACE reads, yields one record per CDR3 protein. Of over 1,500,000 distinct CDR3 sequences in the sample, about two fifths were seen once. The sequenced material came from blood. The receptors here all came from a human donor in good health.

The chain recombines TRBV27 with TRBJ1-2, with a tentative D call TRBD1 (6 bases). The germline V and J ends were trimmed by 5 bases and 7 bases, with 17 bases remaining between them. Germline V lookup: CDR1 MNHEY, CDR2 SMNVEV (reference sequence). The CDR3 is 14 amino acids. CDR3 sequence: CASSPLTGDSGYTF. The CDR3 DNA reads as TGTGCCAGCAGTCCTTTGACAGGAGATTCTGGCTACACCTTC.

V usage is TRBV5-1 and J usage is TRBJ1-1; TRBD1 matches 7 bases. Germline assignment: CDR1 SGHRS and CDR2 YFSETQ. V was clipped by 4 bases and J by 7 bases; unmatched bases: 13. The CDR3 consists of 15 residues. The CDR3 region has the DNA TGCGCCAGCAGCCCCGAGGGACAGTTGAATAGTGAAGCTTTCTTT. This gives the protein CASSPEGQLNSEAFF.

Concerning this clonotype: One end of the junction varies from germline; a read error may be responsible. The J gene is TRBJ2-3, the V gene TRBV5-1, with D perhaps matching TRBD2 (5 bases). This CDR3 has 14 amino acids. Germline V CDR1 and CDR2: SGHRS, YFSETQ. This CDR3 reads CASSVTASIDTQYF. CDR3 coding DNA: TGCGCCAGCAGCGTGACTGCTAGCATAGATACGCAGTATTTT.

The gene calls are TRBV11-1 and TRBJ2-3; D call uncertain. V was pared by 5 bases and J by 5 bases, with 11 bases between. This CDR3 spans 13 amino acids. Germline-derived CDR1 and CDR2 are SGHAT and FQDESV (reference sequence). CDR3 amino acids: CASSQPFGDTQYF. The CDR3 bases are TGTGCCAGCAGCCAACCTTTCGGAGATACGCAGTATTTT.

This chain connects TRBV28 to TRBJ1-5; 7 bases map to TRBD1. Per germline, CDR1 MDHEN and CDR2 SYDVKM. This CDR3 is 13 amino acids long. J lost 6 bases, V lost 8 bases, and 7 bases had no gene match. CDR3 region: CASCTNRGQPQHF. CDR3 bases: TGTGCCAGCTGCACTAACAGGGGTCAGCCCCAGCATTTT.

CDR3 sequence (DNA): TGCAGCGTTGATGCCGGACAAATGAACACTGAAGCTTTCTTT. Translating it yields CSVDAGQMNTEAFF. This sequence joins TRBV29-1 and TRBJ1-1; a possible D gene is TRBD1 (5 bases). V was pared by 3 bases and J by 0 bases, with 11 bases between. The CDR3 has 14 amino acids. Germline V gene data show CDR1 as SQVTM and CDR2 as ANQGSEA.

This clonotype has a count of ten or more. The genes are TRBV9 and TRBJ2-6; D assignment may be TRBD1 or TRBD2 (5 bases each). Germline lookup yields CDR1 SGDLS and CDR2 YYNGEE. The CDR3 runs to 15 residues. Trimming pared 0 bases from V and 2 bases from J, leaving 6 bases between. The CDR3 sequence is CASSVGGAGANVLTF. The DNA for the CDR3 is TGTGCCAGCAGCGTAGGAGGGGCTGGGGCCAACGTCCTGACTTTC.

The rearrangement links TRBV7-8 to TRBJ1-6; 7 bases map to TRBD1. Germline values: CDR1 SGHVS, CDR2 FQNEAQ. The CDR3 extends over 15 amino acids. Losses at the gene ends were 3 bases for V and 11 bases for J; bases not matched to a gene: 10. The CDR3 is CASSFNRGRNPPLHF. The DNA of the CDR3 is TGTGCCAGCAGCTTCAACAGGGGTCGAAATCCACCCCTCCACTTT.

The chain employs TRBV7-2 and TRBJ1-2; 8 bases line up with TRBD1. The CDR3 has 13 amino acids. Germline CDR1 and CDR2: SGHTA and FQGNSA. V shed 5 bases, J shed 7 bases, and the junction held 6 bases outside the gene matches. This CDR3 reads CASSRGQDSGYTF. The CDR3 region has the DNA TGTGCCAGCAGCCGGGGACAGGACAGTGGCTACACCTTC.

V gene TRBV20-1 combines with J gene TRBJ2-1; D is perhaps TRBD2 (5 bases). The CDR3 runs to 15 residues. The germline V gene has CDR1 DFQATT and CDR2 SNEGSKA (reference sequence). Deletions cut 3 bases from V and 9 bases from J, with 21 bases between. CDR3 amino acids: CSASSWRFSSGEQFF. DNA for the CDR3: TGCAGTGCTAGTTCTTGGAGGTTTTCGTCGGGTGAGCAGTTCTTC.

This clonotype appeared many times. The chain combines TRBV6-2 or TRBV6-3 with TRBJ2-3; 10 nucleotides match TRBD1. The V gene end was trimmed by 6 bases and the J gene end by 5 bases; junction bases not matched to a gene: 2. The CDR3 extends over 13 amino acids. Per germline, CDR1 MNHEY and CDR2 SVGEGT. The CDR3 DNA reads TGTGCCAGCAGACGGACAGGGGGAGATACGCAGTATTTT. Its protein product is CASRRTGGDTQYF.

This clonotype was picked up a small number of times. V and J are TRBV7-9 and TRBJ2-3, with D possibly being TRBD1 or TRBD2 (5 bases each). Germline V lookup: CDR1 SEHNR, CDR2 FQNEAQ (reference sequence). The CDR3 has 15 residues. V lost 0 bases, J lost 3 bases, and 10 bases lay in between. The CDR3 region has the DNA TGTGCCAGCAGCTTAGCTCCTGGGGGAACAGATACGCAGTATTTT. Translation: CASSLAPGGTDTQYF.

This clonotype was picked up a small number of times. This sequence joins TRBV2 and TRBJ2-5; D may be TRBD1 (5 bases). The end of the DNA fits TRBJ2-7 better, so the J call may be wrong. The germline CDR1 and CDR2 sequences are SNHLY and FYNNEI. This CDR3 is 14 amino acids long. The CDR3 loop reads CASSAGQFPYEQYF. The CDR3 DNA follows: TGTGCCAGCAGTGCAGGGCAGTTCCCCTACGAGCAGTACTTC.

This clonotype was recorded at least ten times. V is TRBV2 and J is TRBJ2-5; no reliable D call. V was pared by 6 bases and J by 4 bases, with 3 bases between. The CDR3 loop spans 10 amino acids. Germline V gene lookup returns CDR1 SNHLY and CDR2 FYNNEI. The CDR3 DNA reads as TGTGCCAGCAGCGTAGAGACCCAGTACTTC. It codes for CASSVETQYF.

V usage is TRBV29-1 and J usage is TRBJ1-1; 7 positions agree with TRBD1. The CDR3 has 13 amino acids. V lost 7 bases to trimming and J lost 4 bases; unmatched junction nucleotides: 9. The germline V gene encodes CDR1 SQVTM and CDR2 ANQGSEA. The CDR3 coding sequence is TGCAGCGCTATGGGACAGTTCGGCACTGAAGCTTTCTTT. It translates to CSAMGQFGTEAFF.

The table lists this clonotype with many counts. The rearrangement links TRBV2 to TRBJ2-1; D is ambiguous. V was pared by 7 bases and J by 4 bases, with 5 bases between. The germline V gene encodes CDR1 SNHLY and CDR2 FYNNEI. The CDR3 runs to 11 residues. DNA of the CDR3: TGTGCCAGCACCGGTTACAATGAGCAGTTCTTC. It specifies CASTGYNEQFF. Full variable domain (remainder filled in from reference TRBV2 and TRBJ2-1): EPEVTQTPSHQVTQMGQEVILRCVPISNHLYFYWYRQILGQKVEFLVSFYNNEISEKSEIFDDQFSVERPDGSNFTLKIRSTKLEDSAMYFCASTGYNEQFFGPGTRLTVL.

On this clonotype: Relative to the germline gene, one junction end is altered; a read error may explain this. This chain links TRBV6-6 with TRBJ2-1, with D unclear. CDR3 size: 13 residues. Germline V CDR1 and CDR2: MNHNY, SVGAGI (reference sequence). CDR3 sequence reads: CASSYTQAADQVF. The DNA of the CDR3 is TGTGCCAGCAGTTATACCCAGGCCGCTGATCAGGTCTTC.

The rearrangement links TRBV28 to TRBJ1-2; the match to TRBD1 covers 7 bases. Germline trimming cut 7 bases from V and 4 bases from J; bases unmatched to any gene: 9. This CDR3 is 14 amino acids long. Germline CDR1 MDHEN, CDR2 SYDVKM. CDR3 sequence (DNA): TGTGCCAGCATCCCCATCAGGGGGTTCTATGGCTACACCTTC. It encodes CASIPIRGFYGYTF.

This sequence joins TRBV4-1 and TRBJ2-1; tentatively, D is TRBD1 (7 bases). Germline loops: CDR1 MGHRA, CDR2 YSYEKL. This CDR3 is 16 amino acids long. Trimming cost V 4 bases and J 5 bases, with 18 bases left between them. CDR3 coding DNA: TGCGCCAGCAGCCCGGGGGCGACAGGGATAAACAATGAGCAGTTCTTC. As protein: CASSPGATGINNEQFF.

This chain links TRBV27 with TRBJ2-4, with TRBD2 as a possible D gene (6 bases). The CDR3 has 14 amino acids. V dropped 6 bases and J dropped 13 bases, with 22 bases sitting between them. CDR1 and CDR2 (germline): MNHEY, SMNVEV (reference sequence). The DNA for the CDR3 is TGTGCCAGCAGGAACCTAGCGCCCGGGTGTGAGCAGTACTTC. Protein product: CASRNLAPGCEQYF.

J is TRBJ2-3 and V is TRBV2; 13 bases agree with TRBD2. The CDR3 covers 19 residues. Germline CDR1 SNHLY, CDR2 FYNNEI. Germline trimming cut 3 bases from V and 2 bases from J; bases unmatched to any gene: 11. The CDR3 loop is CASSDGLAGVLFTTDTQYF. The CDR3 DNA follows: TGTGCCAGCAGTGATGGACTAGCGGGGGTTCTTTTTACCACAGATACGCAGTATTTT.